The T cell receptor beta chain under discussion was sequenced for a study of cytomegalovirus exposure and HLA in healthy donors. Germline CDR1 SNHLY, CDR2 FYNNEI. This CDR3 has 16 amino acids. Trimming pared 2 bases from V and 0 bases from J, leaving 11 bases between. The primer mix had 60 Vbeta and 13 Jbeta primers. Produced via immunoSEQ multiplex PCR; TCRdb's table is partial and in-frame only. The sample gives around 85,000 clones, just under 75% of which show up once; about 4.2% is in the top ten. Remarks on this clone: Antigen specificity is unknown.

Overall study results and limits: Analysis was carried out at a later point, and it linked a missense DCLRE1C variant to TCR beta V- and J-gene trimming. There were some V segments, including TRBV6-2 and TRBV6-3, excluded as indistinguishable. Reported performance of the classifier showed diagnosis of cytomegalovirus status with high specificity and sensitivity.

What was sequenced was PBMCs. This sequence joins TRBV2 and TRBJ1-3, with TRBD1 as a possible D gene (5 bases). The clonotype comes from a man in his sixties in good health and CMV-seronegative. CDR3 protein: CASSEMETDSGNTIYF. The CDR3 DNA is TGTGCCAGCAGTGAAATGGAGACAGACTCTGGAAACACCATATATTTT. Combining the CDR3 with reference TRBV2 and TRBJ1-3 gives the whole variable domain EPEVTQTPSHQVTQMGQEVILRCVPISNHLYFYWYRQILGQKVEFLVSFYNNEISEKSEIFDDQFSVERPDGSNFTLKIRSTKLEDSAMYFCASSEMETDSGNTIYFGEGSWLTVV.